Detailed here is one T cell receptor beta chain. This clone was observed once. Which antigen it targets is not known. The record has no base qualities; no much larger clone is one base away. This specimen belongs to a study of blood T cell repertoires in COVID-19 (TCRdb year 2020). General notes on the study: Recovered participants in ImmuneRACE Cohort 3 were defined as having two consecutive negative NP/OP PCR tests, clearance from a healthcare professional, or resolution of symptoms. Samples from collaborators originated in the United States, Italy and Spain and spanned both the acute and convalescent phases of COVID-19. The material from the prospective study consisted of cDNA or gDNA derived from T cells, B-cell-depleted T cells, or PBMCs. Subjects who had been exposed to COVID-19, were actively infected with it, or had recovered from it provided the deeply sampled blood TCRbeta repertoires that made up the dataset. The repertoires were released in a freely available public database meant as a resource for research on the immune response to SARS-CoV-2. Samples were obtained from the ongoing ImmuneRACE study (first 160 participants) and from roughly 1,300 subjects provided by 6 global collaborators. Nearly every sample came with metadata listing a de-identified subject ID, COVID-19 status, age in years and sex. Where available, HLA class I and class II types were obtained from metadata supplied by the sample provider rather than from assay-based typing. Overall study outcomes, separate from this receptor: The amount of clinical and demographic metadata varied by source and participant and was provided uncurated.

The CDR3 contains 14 residues, cysteine and phenylalanine counted. Solely the CDR3 DNA is kept, with 42 bases framed from the first base. The junction shows trimming of 5 bases on V and 3 bases on J, and the gene matches do not reach 4 bases of it. From a lookup of the germline V gene (reference sequence), CDR1 and CDR2 are LNHDA and SQIVND. In the prospective study, participants were about 18 to 89 years old, resided in 24 geographic areas of the United States, and were enrolled through a virtual design. To assign participants to cohorts, the prospective study relied on clinical history that participants themselves reported in a screening survey and a study questionnaire. In the prospective study, mobile phlebotomists collected whole blood, serum and a nasopharyngeal or oropharyngeal swab from each participant. Participants in the prospective study had the option to provide additional blood draws and questionnaires over a 2-month period. Before DNA extraction, prospective study blood samples were shipped either frozen or at room temperature.

TCRbeta CDR3 regions were amplified from genomic DNA using the immunoSEQ Assay, a bias-controlled multiplex PCR. As for the original processing: The number of nucleated cells in each sample was estimated from the amplification of reference gene primers within the assay. To quantify the absolute abundance of each unique TCRbeta CDR3 rearrangement, sequence reads were collapsed and filtered. For each sample, productive Simpson clonality was calculated as the square root of Simpson's diversity index across productive rearrangements. TCRdb stores this immuneACCESS table with in-frame sequences only. Part of the clones is absent; in the studies checked, under half of the shortfall reflects unresolved V genes, and no reason is known for the rest. V, J and clone size reflect that table, while D and trimming were determined from the DNA. The sample table lists some 300,000 clones, 70% to 90% of them with a count of one. 2% to 2.5% of the sample belongs to the ten largest clones.

Sequenced input: PBMCs or T cells enriched from blood (not recorded which). The receptor was derived from a woman aged 60-75 years in a cohort exposed to, infected with or recovered from COVID-19 (not recorded which). The receptor chain draws on TRBV19 and TRBJ1-3, with 7 bases in between that match TRBD1. This receptor has the CDR3 CASSFRGSGNTIYF. The nucleotide sequence reads TGTGCCAGTAGTTTCAGGGGGAGTGGAAACACCATATATTTT.